Listed below are T cell receptor beta chains from one sample, sequenced in a study of shared clonotypes between healthy human individuals. The protocol was immunoSEQ multiplex PCR, while the TCRdb copy is restricted to in-frame clones and leaves out a portion. This repertoire shows about 2.4 million clones, approximately 92% found once; its top ten account for around 0.15%. Sequences were obtained from naive CD4+ T cells sorted from blood. These receptors originate from a man younger than 30 in good health. CDR3s include the opening cysteine and the closing phenylalanine or tryptophan. A D gene is named only where the DNA matches it firmly. Size is omitted from some rows. Given values are once, few, many or a class for expanded clones.

clone_size j_call v_call d_call cdr3_nt cdr3_aa
. TRBJ2-1 TRBV25-1 . TGTGCCAGCAGTGAAACCACCCTAGCGAGGCCCAATGAGCAGTTCTTC CASSETTLARPNEQFF
. TRBJ2-7 TRBV12-5 . TGTGCTAGTGGTTTGGTAGTGGGGGACGGGACCTACGAGCAGTACTTC CASGLVVGDGTYEQYF
. TRBJ1-5 TRBV29-1 . TGCAGCGTTGGGACAACTGTGAATCAGCCCCAGCATTTT CSVGTTVNQPQHF
. TRBJ2-1 TRBV7-2 TRBD2 TGTGCCAGCAGCCAGGAAAGTAGCGGGAACTCCTACAATGAGCAGTTCTTC CASSQESSGNSYNEQFF
. TRBJ1-5 TRBV6-6 . TGTGCCAGCAGTTACCCCGCCGGCGGGCAGCCCCAGCATTTT CASSYPAGGQPQHF
once TRBJ2-3 TRBV4-3 TRBD2 TGCGCCAGCAGCCAGAAAGGGACTAGCGGGACGACAGATACGCAGTATTTT CASSQKGTSGTTDTQYF
. TRBJ2-1 TRBV10-1 TRBD2 TGCGCCAGCAGCCGGGGACTAGCGGGTTACAATGAGCAGTTCTTC CASSRGLAGYNEQFF
. TRBJ1-2 TRBV7-2 . TGTGCCAGCAGCTTAGGGCAAGCTAACTATGGCTACACCTTC CASSLGQANYGYTF
few TRBJ1-1 TRBV9 . TGTGCCAGCAGCGTAGAGGGGTACACTGAAGCTTTCTTT CASSVEGYTEAFF
. TRBJ2-1 TRBV19 . TGTGCCAGTAGCCTGTTAAGGACAGCCCTGTCCAATGAGCAGTTCTTC CASSLLRTALSNEQFF
few TRBJ1-2 TRBV9 . TGTGCCAGCAGCGTAGAGGGCGCGTATGGCTACACCTTC CASSVEGAYGYTF
. TRBJ2-1 TRBV9 . TGTGCCAGCAGCGTTTTCGCGGGACGGGAGCAGTTCTTC CASSVFAGREQFF
. TRBJ2-3 TRBV2 TRBD2 TGTGCCAGCAACGATCCTAGCGGGAGACCCACAGATACGCAGTATTTT CASNDPSGRPTDTQYF
. TRBJ1-2 TRBV6-5 . TGTGCCACCCGGCGTGGGGGGGACTATGGCTACACCTTC CATRRGGDYGYTF
. TRBJ2-3 TRBV6-1 . TGTGCCAGCAGTGAGAGACCGAGCACAGATACGCAGTATTTT CASSERPSTDTQYF
. TRBJ2-5 TRBV5-1 . TGCGCCAGCAGCTTGTCTTCAGCACAAGAGACCCAGTACTTC CASSLSSAQETQYF
. TRBJ2-1 TRBV6-1 . TGTGCCAGCATCCGAGGGGCAGGGAGGTACAATGAGCAGTTCTTC CASIRGAGRYNEQFF
. TRBJ2-3 TRBV18 TRBD2 TGTGCCAGCTCATCTAGCGGGAGTCGAGAAGATACGCAGTATTTT CASSSSGSREDTQYF
. TRBJ2-7 TRBV30 . TGTGCCTGGAGTGTATCCCCCTGGTCGGGCGAGCAGTACTTC CAWSVSPWSGEQYF
once TRBJ1-1 TRBV18 . TGTGCCAGCTCGCAGGGAAGTAACACTGAAGCTTTCTTT CASSQGSNTEAFF
. TRBJ2-7 TRBV20-1 . TGCAGTGCTAGAGCCGTCTACGAGCAGTACTTC CSARAVYEQYF
few TRBJ1-2 TRBV25-1 . TGTGCCAGCAGTGAATATACAGGGTCTGGCTACACCTTC CASSEYTGSGYTF
. TRBJ1-4 TRBV6-1 . TGTGCCAGCAGCCAGGGACGGGGCGAAAAACTGTTTTTT CASSQGRGEKLFF
. TRBJ2-7 TRBV18 . TGTGCCAGCTCCTCGGGAAGAAACTCCTACGAGCAGTACTTC CASSSGRNSYEQYF
once TRBJ2-3 TRBV18 . TGTGCCAGCTCACCGGCAGGGGTAGATACGCAGTATTTT CASSPAGVDTQYF
. TRBJ2-7 TRBV28 TRBD1 TGTGCCAGCAGTTTGGCCGGGACAGGGTATTTAGGTGGGTACTTC CASSLAGTGYLGGYF
once TRBJ2-1 TRBV7-9 TRBD2 TGTGCCAGCAGTCTAGCGGGAGCGTCCTACAATGAGCAGTTCTTC CASSLAGASYNEQFF
. TRBJ2-4 TRBV18 . TGTGCCAGCTCACCACCGGCGGCGACCAAAAACATTCAGTACTTC CASSPPAATKNIQYF
. TRBJ2-3 TRBV7-3 TRBD1 TGTGCCAGCAGCTCAGGGGGCCGGAGCACAGATACGCAGTATTTT CASSSGGRSTDTQYF
. TRBJ1-1 TRBV7-2 . TGTGCCAGCAGCCTACTAAGACGGATGAACACTGAAGCTTTCTTT CASSLLRRMNTEAFF
. TRBJ2-7 TRBV18 TRBD2 TGTGCCAGCTCACTTGGGACTAGCGGAGGGACCTACGAGCAGTACTTC CASSLGTSGGTYEQYF
. TRBJ1-4 TRBV2 . TGTGCCAGCAAGGACCCACGGACTGCCCTTAATGAAAAACTGTTTTTT CASKDPRTALNEKLFF
. TRBJ2-1 TRBV9 . TGTGCCAGCAGCGTTATCGGTTTTGTCTCCTACAATGAGCAGTTCTTC CASSVIGFVSYNEQFF
. TRBJ1-1 TRBV30 . TGTGCCTGGAGTGTAAGTTCGGACACTGAAGCTTTCTTT CAWSVSSDTEAFF
. TRBJ2-5 TRBV5-1 TRBD1 TGCGCCAGCAGCACCGGGACAGTCCGCGAGACCCAGTACTTC CASSTGTVRETQYF
. TRBJ2-3 TRBV19 . TGTGCCAGTCGCCGGGCTAAAACCACAGATACGCAGTATTTT CASRRAKTTDTQYF
. TRBJ2-7 TRBV7-6 TRBD1 TGTGCCAGCAGCTTAGTGTACAGGGGTGGCTACGAGCAGTACTTC CASSLVYRGGYEQYF
. TRBJ1-2 TRBV7-2 . TGTGCCAGCACCATGGGGGGGGCTGGGCCCTATGGCTACACCTTC CASTMGGAGPYGYTF
. TRBJ2-5 TRBV6-1 TRBD2 TGTGCCAGCAGTGAAGGAGGGACTAGCAGAGAGACCCAGTACTTC CASSEGGTSRETQYF
. TRBJ2-5 TRBV20-1 . TGCAGTGCTCTAAAGGGGGAGACCCAGTACTTC CSALKGETQYF
. TRBJ2-3 TRBV28 TRBD2 TGTGCCAGCAGTCCGAGCGGGGGTGGCACAGATACGCAGTATTTT CASSPSGGGTDTQYF